This T cell receptor beta chain was retrieved from a study of early stage breast cancer tumors. As for the study in general: ER+/PR+/HER2- status applied to about 80% of the 16 invasive breast tumors.

Germline CDR1 MDHEN, CDR2 SYDVKM. CDR3 size: 12 residues. V was pared by 3 bases and J by 1 base, with 3 bases between. The method was immunoSEQ multiplex PCR; TCRdb's version includes in-frame clones alone and lacks a portion of them. The data contain roughly 49,000 clones, roughly 73% of them singletons. The sample was blood. This sequence joins TRBV28 and TRBJ1-1; no clear D gene. The clonotype originates from a person aged 40 to 49 with breast cancer. CDR3 loop: CASSFRNTEAFF. CDR3 DNA sequence: TGTGCCAGCAGTTTTCGGAACACTGAAGCTTTCTTT.